These 31 T cell receptor beta chains originate from one sample sequenced in a study of blood T cells in healthy people across ages. Through a sample-barcoded 5' primer and a J-beta primer mix, a second PCR was run for roughly 6 to 11 cycles. TCRdb reprocessed the 5' RACE reads via MiXCR and lists one record per CDR3 protein. The sample carries around 800,000 distinct CDR3 sequences, approximately 24% recorded once. This same sample was also part of a study on T cells of mothers and their children.

Material: blood. These receptors were obtained from a boy under 18 in good health.

This chain connects TRBV9 to TRBJ2-3; D remains unclear. The V end lost 4 bases, the J end lost 3 bases, and 18 bases lay between the germline ends. The length of the CDR3 is 16 residues. CDR1 and CDR2 from the germline V gene are SGDLS and YYNGEE. The CDR3 DNA reads TGTGCCAGCAGCCTAGGCTCCCCAGTCTATACAGATACGCAGTATTTT. It yields the protein CASSLGSPVYTDTQYF.

Concerning this clonotype itself: The junction and the germline gene differ at one end; a read error may be behind it. The chain combines TRBV7-6 with TRBJ2-5; D call uncertain. The germline gives CDR1 SGHVS, CDR2 FNYEAQ. This CDR3 spans 13 amino acids. The DNA of the CDR3 is TGTGCCAGCAGCCCCACCGGGCCACAGTCGGAGTTCTTC. This gives the protein CASSPTGPQSEFF.

This clonotype came up a few times. This chain links TRBV7-9 with TRBJ2-7; D ambiguous. This CDR3 has 11 residues. CDR1 and CDR2 from the germline V gene are SEHNR and FQNEAQ (reference sequence). V gave up 2 bases and J gave up 7 bases, with 6 bases separating them. The CDR3 DNA reads as TGTGCCAGCAGCTTAAAATTGGAGCAGTACTTC. Its translation is CASSLKLEQYF.

The CDR3 DNA sequence: TGCGCCAGCAGCCAAGTGGGTCGGGGGGACTCCTACAATGAGCAGTTCTTC. It codes for CASSQVGRGDSYNEQFF. The chain has TRBV4-1 and TRBJ2-1; 7 nucleotides agree with TRBD2. The J segment lost 0 bases and the V segment lost 1 base, leaving 6 bases of the junction unmatched. The germline gives CDR1 MGHRA, CDR2 YSYEKL. The CDR3 is made up of 17 amino acids.

This chain joins TRBV7-3 and TRBJ2-7; 7 positions match TRBD2. Gene TRBJ2-1 matches the end of the DNA better, so the J call may be wrong. The CDR3 length is 15 residues. The V gene's germline CDR1 is SGHTA and CDR2 FQGTGA. The CDR3 sequence is CASSLSGLAANEQFF. The CDR3 coding sequence is TGTGCCAGCAGCTTAAGCGGGCTAGCGGCAAATGAGCAGTTCTTC.

This clonotype was counted a few times. The chain carries TRBV5-1 and TRBJ2-5, with D possibly being TRBD1 (6 bases). The V and J ends lost 1 base and 2 bases respectively, with 15 bases between them. CDR3 length: 16 amino acids. CDR1 and CDR2 (germline): SGHRS, YFSETQ. This CDR3 is CASSLSETGLQETQYF. The CDR3 nucleotides read TGCGCCAGCAGCTTGTCAGAGACAGGACTTCAAGAGACCCAGTACTTC.

This sequence joins TRBV6-1 and TRBJ2-1; D unresolved. Germline V gene data show CDR1 as MNHNS and CDR2 as SASEGT. V was shortened by 3 bases and J by 4 bases, with 7 bases between the two germline ends. The CDR3 spans 13 residues. CDR3 in amino acids: CASSDGNYNEQFF. The CDR3 bases are TGTGCCAGCAGTGACGGCAATTACAATGAGCAGTTCTTC.

This clonotype was seen only a few times. The V and J genes are TRBV7-2 and TRBJ2-1; TRBD2 aligns across 9 bases. Germline-derived CDR1 and CDR2 are SGHTA and FQGNSA. The CDR3 runs to 15 residues. V lost 5 bases and J lost 4; bases outside the gene matches: 6. The CDR3 region is CASSRNSGGYNEQFF. The CDR3 region has the DNA TGTGCCAGCAGCCGAAATAGCGGGGGTTACAATGAGCAGTTCTTC.

In its sample, this clonotype was seen a few times. This sequence joins TRBV5-1 and TRBJ2-7; 7 bases fit TRBD1. The V gene end was trimmed by 4 bases and the J gene end by 7 bases; junction bases not matched to a gene: 8. The CDR3 loop spans 13 amino acids. The V gene's germline CDR1 is SGHRS and CDR2 YFSETQ. The CDR3 is CASSGQEAGEQYF. The CDR3 DNA sequence: TGCGCCAGCAGCGGACAGGAGGCAGGAGAGCAGTACTTC.

The rearrangement uses TRBV5-1 and TRBJ2-1, with a possible D match to TRBD2 (6 bases). Germline CDR1 SGHRS, CDR2 YFSETQ. The CDR3 has 14 amino acids. Deletions cut 4 bases from V and 6 bases from J, with 14 bases between. CDR3: CASSPPGVFNEQFF. The CDR3 DNA reads as TGCGCCAGCAGCCCCCCGGGGGTCTTCAATGAGCAGTTCTTC.

The chain uses TRBV12-3 or TRBV12-4 and TRBJ2-1; 10 bases agree with TRBD2. There are 15 residues in the CDR3. Trimming cost V 5 bases and J 4 bases; bases outside gene matches: 5. For the CDR3, the DNA is TGTGCCAGCAGTGGAGCGGGGGGGGCTTACAATGAGCAGTTCTTC. Its translation is CASSGAGGAYNEQFF.

The chain combines TRBV6-5 with TRBJ1-4; D is possibly TRBD1 (6 bases). The germline V gene encodes CDR1 MNHEY and CDR2 SVGAGI. V gave up 4 bases and J gave up 8 bases, with 23 bases separating them. The CDR3 is 17 amino acids. CDR3 loop: CASSSVGGRASGEKLFF. CDR3 in DNA: TGTGCCAGCAGTTCGGTAGGGGGGAGAGCGTCAGGGGAAAAACTGTTTTTT.

A few counts support this clonotype. The V gene is TRBV11-2, the J gene TRBJ1-2; D ambiguous. This CDR3 has 12 amino acids. Germline lookup yields CDR1 SGHAT and CDR2 FQNNGV. With 5 bases removed from V and 7 bases from J, the gap between germline ends came to 11 bases. As DNA, the CDR3 is TGTGCCAGCAGCCAAGGACGAAGTGGCTACACCTTC. Its protein is CASSQGRSGYTF. The variable domain in full, completed from reference TRBV11-2 and TRBJ1-2, reads EAGVAQSPRYKIIEKRQSVAFWCNPISGHATLYWYQQILGQGPKLLIQFQNNGVVDDSQLPKDRFSAERLKGVDSTLKIQPAKLEDSAVYLCASSQGRSGYTFGSGTRLTVV.

This clonotype was seen a few times. The V and J genes are TRBV10-1 and TRBJ2-5; D is perhaps TRBD2 (6 bases). Between the trimmed V and J ends, which lost 3 bases and 2 bases, there was a span of 7 bases. Germline CDR1 is WNHNN and CDR2 is SYGVQD (reference sequence). This CDR3 comprises 13 residues. In nucleotides, the CDR3 is TGCGCCAGCAGTGACGGGGGACAAGAGACCCAGTACTTC. Translated, it gives CASSDGGQETQYF.

As concerns this clonotype: Sequence at one end of the junction differs from germline and may be a read error. J is TRBJ2-1 and V is TRBV12-3 or TRBV12-4; 13 bases line up with TRBD2. The CDR3 contains 16 residues. The DNA of the CDR3 is TGTGCCAGTGACGGACGATATGGGACTAGCGGGGAGGCCATGGTCTTC. It translates to CASDGRYGTSGEAMVF.

This clonotype was recorded a few times. The gene calls are TRBV3-1 and TRBJ2-1; TRBD2 matches 11 bases. The germline CDR1 and CDR2 sequences are LGHDT and YNNKEL (reference sequence). V lost 1 base and J lost 7; bases outside the gene matches: 6. The CDR3 length is 16 residues. The CDR3 loop is CASSQVSGGAGNEQFF. The CDR3 DNA sequence: TGTGCCAGCAGCCAAGTTAGCGGGGGGGCGGGGAATGAGCAGTTCTTC.

In its sample, this clonotype was seen a few times. The chain recombines TRBV28 with TRBJ2-7, with D perhaps TRBD2 (5 bases). The DNA end favors TRBJ2-1, so the J call may be wrong. The CDR3 length is 15 residues. The V gene's germline CDR1 is MDHEN and CDR2 SYDVKM. CDR3 sequence: CASTAAGSRADEQFF. The DNA of the CDR3 is TGTGCCAGCACAGCGGCAGGTTCGCGGGCGGATGAGCAGTTCTTC.

The rearrangement uses TRBV12-3 or TRBV12-4 and TRBJ1-2; D is possibly TRBD1 (6 bases). This CDR3 has 16 residues. V lost 8 bases to trimming and J lost 4 bases, with 23 bases between them. CDR3 amino acids: CASQGGGGIASYGYTF. The CDR3 nucleotides are TGTGCCAGCCAAGGGGGTGGGGGCATCGCCAGCTATGGCTACACCTTC.

This clonotype was detected only a few times. The chain employs TRBV29-1 and TRBJ2-1; possibly TRBD1 for D (5 bases). The CDR3 is 16 residues long. Germline assignment: CDR1 SQVTM and CDR2 ANQGSEA. With 0 bases removed from V and 4 bases from J, the gap between germline ends came to 16 bases. The CDR3 spells CSVEEGAEFLYNEQFF. The CDR3 nucleotides are TGCAGCGTTGAAGAAGGGGCGGAGTTCCTTTACAATGAGCAGTTCTTC.

This clonotype was seen more than once but under ten times. The chain has TRBV6-1 and TRBJ2-1; 7 bases match TRBD1. The CDR3 is 15 residues long. After removal of 8 bases from V and 6 bases from J, the junction contained 13 bases not matched to a gene. From germline, CDR1 is MNHNS and CDR2 SASEGT. Written as DNA, the CDR3 is TGTGCCAGCGGCACCGGGACAGCTCAACGCAATGAGCAGTTCTTC. Translated: CASGTGTAQRNEQFF.

This chain connects TRBV10-3 to TRBJ2-6; 7 bases line up with TRBD2. This CDR3 is 15 amino acids long. V was pared by 6 bases and J by 1 base, with 3 bases of the junction left unmatched. Germline V gene data show CDR1 as ENHRY and CDR2 as SYGVKD. The CDR3 loop reads CAISEGGSGANVLTF. DNA of the CDR3: TGTGCCATCAGCGAGGGAGGGTCTGGGGCCAACGTCCTGACTTTC.

This rearrangement joins TRBV20-1 to TRBJ2-5; TRBD2 might be the D (6 bases). CDR1 and CDR2 from the germline V gene are DFQATT and SNEGSKA (reference sequence). This CDR3 is built from 12 residues. V shed 3 bases and J shed 5 bases, with 10 bases lying between them. In DNA, the CDR3 is TGCAGTGCTAGGGAGGGGTTGGAGACCCAGTACTTC. Protein product: CSAREGLETQYF.

V gene TRBV7-9 combines with J gene TRBJ1-2; 10 bases are shared with TRBD1. The germline V gene encodes CDR1 SEHNR and CDR2 FQNEAQ (reference sequence). This CDR3 contains 15 residues. The trim removed 5 bases at V and 4 bases at J, leaving 7 bases unmatched. CDR3 residues: CASSPGQGTSYGYTF. Here the CDR3 DNA reads TGTGCCAGCAGCCCGGGACAGGGGACCTCCTATGGCTACACCTTC.

The chain uses TRBV12-3 or TRBV12-4 and TRBJ1-2; TRBD1 might be the D (6 bases). The length of the CDR3 is 14 residues. The V and J ends lost 5 bases and 3 bases respectively, with 13 bases between them. The DNA for the CDR3 is TGTGCCAGCAGTCCACAGGGCAACCACTATGGCTACACCTTC. This encodes CASSPQGNHYGYTF.

The chain carries TRBV4-1 and TRBJ1-6, with 7 bases lining up with TRBD1. Germline lookup yields CDR1 MGHRA and CDR2 YSYEKL. V lost 4 bases to trimming and J lost 7 bases; unmatched junction nucleotides: 4. The CDR3 contains 14 residues. The CDR3 reads CASSPQGENSPLHF. In nucleotides, the CDR3 is TGCGCCAGCAGCCCCCAGGGGGAGAATTCACCCCTCCACTTT.

This chain links TRBV25-1 with TRBJ1-5; D possibly corresponds to TRBD1 (6 bases). The CDR3 contains 14 residues. The V gene lost 6 bases and the J gene lost 5 bases, with 14 bases spanning the gap. From germline, CDR1 is MGHDK and CDR2 SYGVNS. The CDR3 loop is CASRGGPGDQPQHF. In nucleotides, the CDR3 is TGTGCCAGCAGGGGGGGGCCCGGGGATCAGCCCCAGCATTTT.

The chain combines TRBV7-6 with TRBJ2-4, with 14 nucleotides matching TRBD2. V shed 6 bases, J shed 6 bases, and the junction held 10 bases outside the gene matches. From germline, CDR1 is SGHVS and CDR2 FNYEAQ. The CDR3 contains 17 residues. The CDR3 loop is CASSPGLAGDRRNIQYF. CDR3 in DNA: TGTGCCAGCAGTCCGGGACTAGCGGGGGACAGAAGAAACATTCAGTACTTC.

The chain links TRBV20-1 to TRBJ2-3; 8 nucleotides agree with TRBD1. The V gene's germline CDR1 is DFQATT and CDR2 SNEGSKA (reference sequence). J was trimmed by 1 base and V by 6 bases; bases with no gene match: 12. CDR3 length: 16 residues. The CDR3 DNA sequence: TGCAGTGCGAAATGGACAGGGAGATTTGGCACAGATACGCAGTATTTT. It translates to CSAKWTGRFGTDTQYF.

This clonotype was observed many times. This chain links TRBV5-1 with TRBJ2-7; possibly TRBD2 for D (5 bases). This CDR3 has 15 amino acids. The V and J ends lost 0 bases and 2 bases respectively, with 12 bases between them. The V gene's germline CDR1 is SGHRS and CDR2 YFSETQ. The CDR3 DNA sequence: TGCGCCAGCAGCTTGGTGACCGGGATCCCCTACGAGCAGTACTTC. It specifies CASSLVTGIPYEQYF.

This clonotype showed up just a few times. As DNA, the CDR3 is TGTGCCAGCAGCCCGGACCAGTTACGGACCAAAAACATTCAGTACTTC. Amino acids: CASSPDQLRTKNIQYF. The rearrangement joins TRBV7-9 to TRBJ2-4; no clear D. Trimming left V 5 bases short and J 2 bases short, with 16 bases between. The CDR3 sequence is 16 residues long. The germline CDR1 and CDR2 sequences are SEHNR and FQNEAQ (reference sequence).

The gene calls are TRBV3-1 and TRBJ2-7, with D possibly being TRBD2 (5 bases). Germline V lookup: CDR1 LGHDT, CDR2 YNNKEL (reference sequence). This CDR3 comprises 15 residues. V was clipped by 1 base and J by 0 bases, with 10 bases between them. The CDR3 bases are TGTGCCAGCAGCCAAGGCCGGGGTTTCTCCTACGAGCAGTACTTC. Amino acids: CASSQGRGFSYEQYF.